This is a list of T cell receptor beta chains from one sample in a study of T-cell reconstitution after alpha-beta-depleted transplantation in children. TCRdb re-called the PCR reads through MiXCR, storing one row per CDR3 protein. This table holds about 600,000 distinct CDR3 sequences, about an eighth found once. This material consisted of PBMCs, mostly from graft donor cells, taken 360 days after TCRalphabeta/CD19-depleted stem cell transplant. The receptors were sampled from a male patient aged 10 to 17 who had a stem cell transplant for acute myeloid leukemia, so the T cells may come from the graft donor. The CDR3 runs from the conserved cysteine through the conserved F or W.

v_gene: TRBV21-1; j_gene: TRBJ2-7; CDR3aa: CASSKHSYEQYF
v_gene: TRBV20-1; j_gene: TRBJ2-2; CDR3aa: CSARVGTSGWNTGELFF
v_gene: TRBV7-2; j_gene: TRBJ2-7; CDR3aa: CASSLALRGAYEQYF
v_gene: TRBV7-3; j_gene: TRBJ2-5; CDR3aa: CASSTGTSGIQETQYF
v_gene: TRBV12-3/TRBV12-4; j_gene: TRBJ2-1; CDR3aa: CASSPGRLAGDIEQFF
v_gene: TRBV7-9; j_gene: TRBJ2-7; CDR3aa: CASTRTGVKDGYEQYF
v_gene: TRBV20-1; j_gene: TRBJ2-7; CDR3aa: CSALVRGRMVELYF
v_gene: TRBV27; j_gene: TRBJ2-2; CDR3aa: CATNSGRVNTGELFF
v_gene: TRBV4-3; j_gene: TRBJ2-3; CDR3aa: CASSQSKRASTDTQYF
v_gene: TRBV5-1; j_gene: TRBJ2-7; CDR3aa: CASSPPGRLYEQYF
v_gene: TRBV24-1; j_gene: TRBJ2-1; CDR3aa: CATSGVRASPPNEQFF
v_gene: TRBV12-3/TRBV12-4; j_gene: TRBJ2-1; CDR3aa: CATGWDEQFF
v_gene: TRBV6-2/TRBV6-3; j_gene: TRBJ2-7; CDR3aa: CASSSSGFEQYF
v_gene: TRBV25-1; j_gene: TRBJ1-4; CDR3aa: CASSEWTGTNEKLFF
v_gene: TRBV7-3; j_gene: TRBJ2-1; CDR3aa: CASSTMNGGTSGGEQFF
v_gene: TRBV19; j_gene: TRBJ1-5; CDR3aa: CASRALQGNNQPQHF
v_gene: TRBV10-3; j_gene: TRBJ2-7; CDR3aa: CAISDTTSASYEQYF
v_gene: TRBV27; j_gene: TRBJ2-7; CDR3aa: CASSIRTGSSYEQYF
v_gene: TRBV20-1; j_gene: TRBJ2-3; CDR3aa: CSAATSGDTQYF
v_gene: TRBV5-6; j_gene: TRBJ2-2; CDR3aa: CASSLFSGRDTGELFF
v_gene: TRBV29-1; j_gene: TRBJ2-7; CDR3aa: CSVRTRDGRPNYEQYF
v_gene: TRBV20-1; j_gene: TRBJ1-4; CDR3aa: CSARAGFTTNEKLFF
v_gene: TRBV29-1; j_gene: TRBJ1-1; CDR3aa: CSVERDRGLKAFF
v_gene: TRBV27; j_gene: TRBJ1-1; CDR3aa: CASRPLTGGGKFAFF
v_gene: TRBV11-1; j_gene: TRBJ2-2; CDR3aa: CASSLLWARGILSFYTGELFF
v_gene: TRBV28; j_gene: TRBJ1-5; CDR3aa: CASSRKTGQNQPQHF
v_gene: TRBV5-1; j_gene: TRBJ2-2; CDR3aa: CASSIGTGGTGELFF
v_gene: TRBV7-2; j_gene: TRBJ2-5; CDR3aa: CASIPLPLGGETQYF
v_gene: TRBV7-9; j_gene: TRBJ1-2; CDR3aa: CASSSPDRAYGYTF
v_gene: TRBV6-2/TRBV6-3; j_gene: TRBJ2-7; CDR3aa: CASTNPSGGIGPWEQYF
v_gene: TRBV15; j_gene: TRBJ2-7; CDR3aa: CATSLWGEQYF
v_gene: TRBV20-1; j_gene: TRBJ2-7; CDR3aa: CSRTGQGYEQYF
v_gene: TRBV27; j_gene: TRBJ1-2; CDR3aa: CASSLSGQGHGYTF
v_gene: TRBV2; j_gene: TRBJ2-2; CDR3aa: CASSEQGDTGELFF
v_gene: TRBV30; j_gene: TRBJ2-2; CDR3aa: CAGNRQTAGELFF
v_gene: TRBV5-1; j_gene: TRBJ2-7; CDR3aa: CASSQGRTSGRPTEEQYF
v_gene: TRBV11-1; j_gene: TRBJ2-6; CDR3aa: CASSLFPPRGASIGANVLTF
v_gene: TRBV12-3/TRBV12-4; j_gene: TRBJ2-1; CDR3aa: CASSFSPVVYNEQFF
v_gene: TRBV15; j_gene: TRBJ2-3; CDR3aa: CATSRDGSTDTQYF
v_gene: TRBV5-1; j_gene: TRBJ1-2; CDR3aa: CASSLVAVSAGGYTF
v_gene: TRBV30; j_gene: TRBJ2-7; CDR3aa: CAWSVRRGGYEQYF
v_gene: TRBV6-1; j_gene: TRBJ2-5; CDR3aa: CASSLLSAAPETQYF
v_gene: TRBV14; j_gene: TRBJ2-3; CDR3aa: CASSQEVLGLAGEGSDTQYF
v_gene: TRBV28; j_gene: TRBJ2-1; CDR3aa: CASRDRRNNEQFF
v_gene: TRBV5-4; j_gene: TRBJ2-3; CDR3aa: CASKPNMAGSDTQYF
v_gene: TRBV6-4; j_gene: TRBJ1-4; CDR3aa: CASSERRHGGEKLFF
v_gene: TRBV5-1; j_gene: TRBJ1-6; CDR3aa: CASSFRSTGEGSPLHF
v_gene: TRBV10-3; j_gene: TRBJ2-1; CDR3aa: CAITSRGAGMIYNEQFF
v_gene: TRBV3-1; j_gene: TRBJ2-7; CDR3aa: CASGQSGQRTYEQYF
v_gene: TRBV20-1; j_gene: TRBJ1-6; CDR3aa: CSASTTSSSGSPLHF
v_gene: TRBV27; j_gene: TRBJ2-5; CDR3aa: CASSSTKGPFWTQYF
v_gene: TRBV6-2/TRBV6-3; j_gene: TRBJ2-7; CDR3aa: CASSYTGFYEQYF